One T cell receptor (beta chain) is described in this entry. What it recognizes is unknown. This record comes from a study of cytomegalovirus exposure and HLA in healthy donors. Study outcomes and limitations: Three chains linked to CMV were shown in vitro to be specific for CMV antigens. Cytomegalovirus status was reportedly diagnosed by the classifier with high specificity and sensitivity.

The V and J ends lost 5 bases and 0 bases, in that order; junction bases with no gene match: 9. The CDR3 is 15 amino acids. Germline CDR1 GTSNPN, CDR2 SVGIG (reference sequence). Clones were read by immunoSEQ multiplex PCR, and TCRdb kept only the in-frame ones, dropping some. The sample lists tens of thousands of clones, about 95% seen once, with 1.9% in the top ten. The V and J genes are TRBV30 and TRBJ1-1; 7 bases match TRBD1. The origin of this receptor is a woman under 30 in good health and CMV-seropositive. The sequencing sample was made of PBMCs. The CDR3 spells CAWRRDSYLNTEAFF. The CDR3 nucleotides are TGTGCCTGGCGTCGGGACAGCTATTTGAACACTGAAGCTTTCTTT. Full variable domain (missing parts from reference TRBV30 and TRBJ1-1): SQTIHQWPATLVQPVGSPLSLECTVEGTSNPNLYWYRQAAGRGLQLLFYSVGIGQISSEVPQNLSASRPQDRQFILSSKKLLLSDSGFYLCAWRRDSYLNTEAFFGQGTRLTVV.